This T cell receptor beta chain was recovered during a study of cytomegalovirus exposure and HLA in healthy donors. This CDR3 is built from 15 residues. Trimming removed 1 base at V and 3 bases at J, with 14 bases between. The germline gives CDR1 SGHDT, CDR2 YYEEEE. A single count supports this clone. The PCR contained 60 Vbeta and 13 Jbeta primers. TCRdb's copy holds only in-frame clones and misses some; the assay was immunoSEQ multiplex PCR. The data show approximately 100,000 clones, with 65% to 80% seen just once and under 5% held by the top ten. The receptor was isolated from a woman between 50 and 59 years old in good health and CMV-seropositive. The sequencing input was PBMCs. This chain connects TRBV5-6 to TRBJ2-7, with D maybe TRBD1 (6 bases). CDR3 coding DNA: TGTGCCAGCAGCTTGCTAACAGGGTTGGACTACGAGCAGTACTTC. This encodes CASSLLTGLDYEQYF.